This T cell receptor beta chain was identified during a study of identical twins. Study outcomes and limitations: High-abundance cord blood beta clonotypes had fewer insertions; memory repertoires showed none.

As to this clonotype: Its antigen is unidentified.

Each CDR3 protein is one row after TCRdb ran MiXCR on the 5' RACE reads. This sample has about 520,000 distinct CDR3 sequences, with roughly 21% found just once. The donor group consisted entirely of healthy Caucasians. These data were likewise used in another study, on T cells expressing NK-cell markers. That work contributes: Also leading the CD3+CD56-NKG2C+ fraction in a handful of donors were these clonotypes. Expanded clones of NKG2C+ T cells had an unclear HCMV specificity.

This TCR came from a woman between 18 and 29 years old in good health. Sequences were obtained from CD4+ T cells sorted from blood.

As DNA, the CDR3 is TGTGCCAGCAGTTTTGGACCACGGGACAGGGTCAAAGGGACTGAAGCTTTCTTT. Translated, it gives CASSFGPRDRVKGTEAFF. The rearrangement uses TRBV12-3 or TRBV12-4 and TRBJ1-1; 9 bases fit TRBD1. V shed 3 bases and J 5 bases; nucleotides not matched to a gene: 16. This CDR3 is 18 amino acids long.